These 24 T cell receptor beta chains were all obtained from the same sample, sequenced in a study of T cells after yellow fever vaccination. TCRdb re-called the 5' RACE reads through MiXCR, storing one row per CDR3 protein. This sample has around 600,000 distinct CDR3 sequences; roughly an eighth occur once, and the top ten carry 14% to 15%. Sequenced material: PBMCs, taken on the day of the yellow fever booster vaccination. Receptors originate from a man aged 25-45 years who received the YFV17D yellow fever vaccine.

This clonotype was picked up a small number of times. The V call is TRBV4-1, the J call TRBJ2-7, with D unclear. The CDR3 spans 13 residues. The germline gives CDR1 MGHRA, CDR2 YSYEKL. With 1 base removed from V and 12 bases from J, the gap between germline ends came to 16 bases. In nucleotides, the CDR3 is TGCGCCAGCAGCCAAGCTGTCCACCGGAGTCTGTACTTC. Encoded protein: CASSQAVHRSLYF.

This clonotype was picked up many times. The V call is TRBV19, the J call TRBJ1-1; D unclear. Germline CDR1 reads LNHDA; CDR2 reads SQIVND (reference sequence). The CDR3 runs to 14 residues. Trimming took off 2 bases at V and 5 bases at J, with 12 bases between the two ends. CDR3 DNA sequence: TGTGCCAGTAGTATACAGGAGGGTTATACTGAAGCTTTCTTT. Its translation is CASSIQEGYTEAFF.

The chain couples TRBV9 to TRBJ2-7; 7 bases match TRBD2. Germline values: CDR1 SGDLS, CDR2 YYNGEE. V lost 1 base to trimming and J lost 3 bases; unmatched junction nucleotides: 10. CDR3 length: 16 amino acids. The CDR3 DNA is TGTGCCAGCAGCGTAAAACCGGGACTAACCTTCTACGAGCAGTACTTC. It translates to CASSVKPGLTFYEQYF. Using reference TRBV9 and TRBJ2-7 for the parts outside the CDR3, the full variable domain is DSGVTQTPKHLITATGQRVTLRCSPRSGDLSVYWYQQSLDQGLQFLIQYYNGEERAKGNILERFSAQQFPDLHSELNLSSLELGDSALYFCASSVKPGLTFYEQYFGPGTRLTVT.

The gene calls are TRBV18 and TRBJ2-1, with a tentative D call TRBD2 (6 bases). This CDR3 comprises 15 residues. The V and J ends lost 0 bases and 6 bases respectively, with 12 bases between them. Germline lookup yields CDR1 KGHSH and CDR2 LQKENI. The DNA of the CDR3 is TGTGCCAGCTCACCACCGTCTAGCGTTGGCAATGAGCAGTTCTTC. Translating it yields CASSPPSSVGNEQFF.

The sample holds many counts of this clonotype. The chain is built from TRBV28 and TRBJ2-2; D call uncertain. Trimming shortened V by 6 bases and J by 5 bases, and 10 bases separated the two germline ends. The CDR3 has 13 residues. Germline loops: CDR1 MDHEN, CDR2 SYDVKM. The CDR3 protein is CASSEGNTGELFF. As DNA, the CDR3 is TGTGCCAGCAGCGAAGGGAATACCGGGGAGCTGTTTTTT.

This clonotype was seen a few times. The rearrangement links TRBV24-1 to TRBJ2-1; 9 bases map to TRBD2. The CDR3 is made up of 14 amino acids. Germline CDR1 KGHDR, CDR2 SFDVKD. The J segment lost 3 bases and the V segment lost 5 bases, leaving 1 base of the junction unmatched. The CDR3 sequence: CATSVAGVYNEQFF. CDR3 bases: TGTGCCACCAGTGTAGCGGGAGTCTACAATGAGCAGTTCTTC.

This clonotype has ten or more counts. The rearrangement links TRBV7-9 to TRBJ2-4; D gene unclear. Trimming removed 3 bases at V and 5 bases at J, with 11 bases between. The CDR3 contains 14 residues. CDR1 SEHNR and CDR2 FQNEAQ come from the germline V gene (reference sequence). CDR3: CASSFGQVQNIQYF. Written as DNA, the CDR3 is TGTGCCAGCAGCTTCGGGCAAGTTCAAAACATTCAGTACTTC.

The chain has TRBV11-2 and TRBJ1-1; 7 bases fit TRBD1. The CDR3 length is 15 residues. Germline CDR1 reads SGHAT; CDR2 reads FQNNGV. V lost 4 bases and J lost 5; bases outside the gene matches: 10. CDR3 region: CASSSLSVQGTEAFF. CDR3 sequence (DNA): TGTGCCAGCAGCTCCTTATCCGTACAGGGGACTGAAGCTTTCTTT.

Only a few counts were recorded for this clonotype. The rearrangement links TRBV23-1 to TRBJ2-1, with 7 bases matching TRBD1. TRBV23-1 is an ORF; its function is uncertain. V was pared by 0 bases and J by 5 bases, with 16 bases of the junction left unmatched. CDR3 length: 19 amino acids. The CDR3 nucleotides are TGCGCCAGCAGTCAATCAGGGGGCCGGGGCCTACGACGGGACAATGAGCAGTTCTTC. Amino acid sequence: CASSQSGGRGLRRDNEQFF.

This clonotype has only a few counts. Here the CDR3 reads CASSSQASSYNEQFF. The DNA of the CDR3 is TGTGCCAGCAGCTCCCAGGCTAGCTCCTACAATGAGCAGTTCTTC. V usage is TRBV7-2 and J usage is TRBJ2-1, with D unclear. Trimming cost V 4 bases and J 0 bases, with 10 bases left between them. The CDR3 consists of 15 residues. The germline CDR1 and CDR2 sequences are SGHTA and FQGNSA.

About this clonotype: A much larger clone lies one base from this, so it may be a read error. The chain is built from TRBV11-2 and TRBJ2-2; 8 nucleotides agree with TRBD1. CDR1 SGHAT and CDR2 FQNNGV come from the germline V gene. V was pared by 3 bases and J by 4 bases, with 4 bases of the junction left unmatched. The CDR3 extends over 15 amino acids. CDR3 nucleotides: TGTGCCAGCAGCTTGCGGACAGGGCGCACCGGGGAGCTGTTTTTT. Its translation is CASSLRTGRTGELFF. Looking up the rest from reference TRBV11-2 and TRBJ2-2 gives the full variable domain: EAGVAQSPRYKIIEKRQSVAFWCNPISGHATLYWYQQILGQGPKLLIQFQNNGVVDDSQLPKDRFSAERLKGVDSTLKIQPAKLEDSAVYLCASSLRTGRTGELFFGEGSRLTVL.

This clonotype was counted a few times. The gene calls are TRBV20-1 and TRBJ2-7; tentative D call: TRBD2 (5 bases). Trimming shortened V by 3 bases and J by 4 bases, and 10 bases separated the two germline ends. The V gene's germline CDR1 is DFQATT and CDR2 SNEGSKA (reference sequence). This CDR3 spans 12 amino acids. The CDR3 protein is CSASSRAYEQYF. CDR3 DNA: TGCAGTGCTAGCTCGCGGGCTTACGAGCAGTACTTC.

The chain joins TRBV4-3 to TRBJ2-2; D is possibly TRBD2 (5 bases). Per the germline V gene, CDR1 is LGHNA and CDR2 is YSLEER. The V and J ends lost 0 bases and 7 bases respectively, with 12 bases between them. The CDR3 totals 15 residues. The chain's CDR3 is CASSQEALGGGELFF. The CDR3 nucleotides are TGCGCCAGCAGCCAAGAGGCACTAGGTGGCGGGGAGCTGTTTTTT.

This rearrangement joins TRBV14 to TRBJ2-1; D is ambiguous. CDR1 and CDR2 (germline): SGHDN, FVKESK. The CDR3 length is 14 residues. With 2 bases removed from V and 1 base from J, the gap between germline ends came to 6 bases. CDR3 region: CASSQTRSYNEQFF. In nucleotides, the CDR3 is TGTGCCAGCAGCCAAACAAGGTCCTACAATGAGCAGTTCTTC.

V usage is TRBV11-2 and J usage is TRBJ2-5, with 9 bases matching TRBD2. From germline, CDR1 is SGHAT and CDR2 FQNNGV. CDR3 length equals 17 residues. Unmatched junction bases numbered 11, after V lost 5 bases and J lost 1 base. For the CDR3, the DNA is TGTGCCAGCAGCCGTTTCACAGGCGGGAGGGCCCAAGAGACCCAGTACTTC. This codes for CASSRFTGGRAQETQYF.

The chain links TRBV29-1 to TRBJ2-7; D possibly corresponds to TRBD1 (5 bases). The CDR3 consists of 13 residues. The germline gives CDR1 SQVTM, CDR2 ANQGSEA. V lost 3 bases, J lost 2 bases, and 11 bases lay in between. For the CDR3, the DNA is TGCAGCGTTGATCAAGGGGCTCCCTACGAGCAGTACTTC. It encodes CSVDQGAPYEQYF.

This clonotype has only a few counts. This sequence joins TRBV7-2 and TRBJ1-1, with 10 bases matching TRBD1. The length of the CDR3 is 15 residues. Germline V lookup: CDR1 SGHTA, CDR2 FQGNSA. The V and J ends lost 4 bases and 5 bases, in that order; junction bases with no gene match: 7. CDR3 nucleotides: TGTGCCAGCAGCTCCGAGGGACAGGGGTCGACTGAAGCTTTCTTT. Translating gives CASSSEGQGSTEAFF.

This chain connects TRBV20-1 to TRBJ2-6, with D possibly being TRBD1 (5 bases). This CDR3 region has 14 residues. V lost 4 bases and J lost 1, with 8 bases in between. Per the germline V gene, CDR1 is DFQATT and CDR2 is SNEGSKA (reference sequence). CDR3: CSATQGSGANVLTF. CDR3 DNA sequence: TGCAGTGCTACTCAGGGATCTGGGGCCAACGTCCTGACTTTC.

J is TRBJ1-2 and V is TRBV29-1; D uncertain. Germline lookup yields CDR1 SQVTM and CDR2 ANQGSEA. The CDR3 length is 14 residues. Between the trimmed V and J ends, which lost 0 bases and 6 bases, there was a span of 14 bases. This chain's CDR3 is CSVEDTRPGDGYTF. The DNA for the CDR3 is TGCAGCGTTGAAGACACGAGACCGGGCGATGGCTACACCTTC.

This clonotype was observed a handful of times. J is TRBJ2-1 and V is TRBV18; unclear D gene. V was shortened by 2 bases and J by 16 bases, with 15 bases between the two germline ends. Germline CDR1 reads KGHSH; CDR2 reads LQKENI. The CDR3 covers 12 residues. The CDR3 spells CASSPRVRSVFF. CDR3 in DNA: TGTGCCAGCTCACCAAGAGTCCGTTCGGTCTTCTTC.

The J gene is TRBJ1-2, the V gene TRBV6-2 or TRBV6-3; 7 bases are shared with TRBD1. Looked up from germline, CDR1 is MNHEY and CDR2 is SVGEGT. After removal of 5 bases from V and 5 bases from J, the junction contained 8 bases not matched to a gene. The CDR3 runs 14 residues. In DNA, the CDR3 is TGTGCCAGCAGTCGGGACAGCGGTGTGTATGGCTACACCTTC. Its translation: CASSRDSGVYGYTF.

The CDR3 sequence is CATSDRSGGQETQYF. The CDR3 DNA follows: TGTGCCACCAGTGACCGTTCAGGGGGGCAAGAGACCCAGTACTTC. This chain links TRBV24-1 with TRBJ2-5, with D perhaps TRBD1 (7 bases). The CDR3 extends over 15 amino acids. Germline V gene lookup returns CDR1 KGHDR and CDR2 SFDVKD. Trimming pared 4 bases from V and 2 bases from J, leaving 13 bases between.

This clonotype turned up a few times. The rearrangement joins TRBV6-5 to TRBJ2-3, with D possibly being TRBD2 (5 bases). CDR1 and CDR2 (germline): MNHEY, SVGAGI. The CDR3 extends over 13 amino acids. V lost 2 bases to trimming and J lost 6 bases, with 9 bases between them. The CDR3 coding sequence is TGTGCCAGCAGTTACACCTGGAGGGATACGCAGTATTTT. Encoded protein: CASSYTWRDTQYF.

This clonotype occurred many times. The J gene is TRBJ1-5, the V gene TRBV12-3 or TRBV12-4; the match to TRBD1 covers 7 bases. Trimming at V came to 4 bases and at J to 3 bases, leaving 6 bases not matched to a gene. The CDR3 is 15 residues long. Here the CDR3 DNA reads TGTGCCAGCAGTTATGACAGGGCCCTCAATCAGCCCCAGCATTTT. Its translation is CASSYDRALNQPQHF.